The present T cell receptor beta chain was sequenced within a study of T cells in Graves' hyperthyroidism and ophthalmopathy (dated by TCRdb to about 2019). With regard to the full study: Peripheral blood samples were taken at the time of initial diagnosis, prior to any treatment. To identify distinguishing TCR V-J signatures, a discovery cohort of some 99 patients was used, comprising some 45 with Graves' ophthalmopathy and approximately 57 with stable Graves' hyperthyroidism. Prospective prediction of ophthalmopathy was tested in an independent validation cohort consisting of some 19 hyperthyroidism patients and approximately 16 patients who later progressed to ophthalmopathy. The approximately 97 discovery patients were randomly divided into training and test sets at a 7:3 ratio. In roughly six Graves' hyperthyroidism patients, the study also compared T-cell repertoires from thyroid tissue with T-cell repertoires from blood. After sampling, hyperthyroidism patients received methimazole starting at 30 mg daily, and ophthalmopathy patients received high-dose intravenous methylprednisolone. According to the paper, TCR Vbeta CDR3 sequencing was carried out on around 140 peripheral blood samples, which came from 40 to 45 ophthalmopathy, under 85 hyperthyroidism and roughly 17 progressor patients.

TCR beta CDR3 regions were amplified from RNA transcripts. For the first round of RT-PCR on the TCR CDR3, the HTBI primer set was used together with the Qiagen OneStep RT-PCR kit. Libraries were constructed in a second round of multiplex PCR, after which size selection and purification were carried out. Libraries were sequenced paired-end with 100 bp reads on an Illumina HiSeq2000. In the paper's pipeline: SOAPnuke was used to process the raw data, removing reads that contained adapters or uncalled bases, had a mean Phred below 15, or lacked an exact match to the constant primer or identifier. High-quality paired reads were merged with COPE v1.2.5, and unique nucleotide sequences were defined as clonotypes. MiTCR v1.1 was used to align the clonotypes against IMGT TRBV, TRBD and TRBJ reference segments. The analysis included only V-J combinations with a frequency above 0.0001, which together covered 99% to 99.2% of the repertoires. The TCS score was defined as the ratio of F50 (clonal expansion) to E x V (chaos), calculated using BLOSUM62-based TCRdist between CDR3 peptides within each V-J. Welch's t-statistics and random forest reduced 500 to 650 V-J features to roughly 13, which were used in a naive Bayes classifier (R e1071). TCRdb redid the processing of the public reads, applying fastp at Q25 and MiXCR, and retained in-frame beta chains. Rows merge per CDR3 protein into single entries with the most common DNA and genes. Here the V and J calls rest on TCRdb's processing, not on the authors' analysis. In all, the sample holds 600,000 to 650,000 distinct CDR3 sequences, and less than 25% of those were seen once. Clones ranked in the top ten supply 30% to 40% of the sample.

The germline V gene (reference sequence) gives CDR1 as DFQATT and CDR2 as SNEGSKA. The junction shows trimming of 3 bases on V and 6 bases on J, and the gene matches do not reach 14 bases of it. The CDR3 starts with the cysteine, ends with the phenylalanine, and has 17 residues. Only CDR3 DNA is held: 51 bases, read in frame from base 1. What the research found in general, with its limitations: Sample size was not statistically predetermined, and investigators were not blinded to group allocation. During validation, the model predicted progression to ophthalmopathy a median of approximately 7 months ahead of onset, with 60% to 71% sensitivity and around 73% specificity. A 13 V-J signature model separated ophthalmopathy from stable hyperthyroidism, with about 90% sensitivity and roughly 84% specificity in cross-validation and 80%/75% in testing. Most expanded thyroid clonotypes (frequency above 0.001) were also detected in blood, a finding suggesting that blood repertoires may reflect thyroid immune responses.

This clonotype has at least ten counts. Its cognate antigen has yet to be identified. One base away there is no much larger clone; base qualities are not given. Ophthalmopathy patients had moderately to severely active disease, with a Clinical Activity Score of 3 or more, a NOSPECS grade of 4 or more, and a disease duration of less than 3 months. Any patient with an uncontrolled infection, another autoimmune disease, pregnancy or lactation was excluded. Diagnoses were established on the basis of clinical symptoms, serum thyroxine and TRAb, thyroid ultrasound, and orbital computed tomography. PBMCs were separated from roughly 10 ml of fresh peripheral blood using Ficoll-Paque density gradient centrifugation. Total RNA was extracted with Trizol reagent, and quality was checked on an Agilent 2100 Bioanalyzer.

The sequenced sample consisted of blood. The chain employs TRBV20-1 and TRBJ2-2, and TRBD2 aligns with 9 junction nucleotides. The receptor's source is a young man with Graves' ophthalmopathy. The DNA is TGCAGTGCTAGTCGAGGACTAGCGCCTTTTGGTGCCGGGGAGCTGTTTTTT. It codes for CSASRGLAPFGAGELFF.